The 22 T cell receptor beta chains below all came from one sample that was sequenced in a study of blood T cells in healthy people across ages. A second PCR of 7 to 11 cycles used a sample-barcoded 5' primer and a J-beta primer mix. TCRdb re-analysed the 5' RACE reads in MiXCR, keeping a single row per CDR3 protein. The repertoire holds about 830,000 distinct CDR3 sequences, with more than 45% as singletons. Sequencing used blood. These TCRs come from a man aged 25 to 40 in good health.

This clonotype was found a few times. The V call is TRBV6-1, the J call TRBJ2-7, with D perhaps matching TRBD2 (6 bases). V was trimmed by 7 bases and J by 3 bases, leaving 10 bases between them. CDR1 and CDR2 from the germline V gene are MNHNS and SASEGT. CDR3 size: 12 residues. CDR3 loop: CASNPGGYEQYF. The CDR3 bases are TGTGCCAGCAACCCCGGGGGCTACGAGCAGTACTTC.

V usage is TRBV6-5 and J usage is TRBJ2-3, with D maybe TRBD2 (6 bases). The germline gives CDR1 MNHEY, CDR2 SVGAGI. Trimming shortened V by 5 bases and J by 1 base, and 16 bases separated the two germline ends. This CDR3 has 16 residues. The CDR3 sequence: CASSPWVGGRTDTQYF. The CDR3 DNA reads TGTGCCAGCAGTCCGTGGGTCGGGGGACGCACAGATACGCAGTATTTT.

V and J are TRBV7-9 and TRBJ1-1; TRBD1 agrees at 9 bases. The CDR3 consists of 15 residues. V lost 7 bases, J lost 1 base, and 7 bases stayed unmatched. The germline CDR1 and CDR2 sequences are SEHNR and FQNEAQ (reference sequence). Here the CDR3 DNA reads TGTGCCAGCATCAGGACAGGGGCGGGGAACACTGAAGCTTTCTTT. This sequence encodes CASIRTGAGNTEAFF.

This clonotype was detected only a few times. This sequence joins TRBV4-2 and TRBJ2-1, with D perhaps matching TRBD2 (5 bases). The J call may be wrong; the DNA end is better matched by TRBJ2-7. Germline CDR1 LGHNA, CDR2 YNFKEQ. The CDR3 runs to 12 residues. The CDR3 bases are TGTGCCAGCAGCCAACTAGAGGGCGAGCAGTACTTC. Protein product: CASSQLEGEQYF.

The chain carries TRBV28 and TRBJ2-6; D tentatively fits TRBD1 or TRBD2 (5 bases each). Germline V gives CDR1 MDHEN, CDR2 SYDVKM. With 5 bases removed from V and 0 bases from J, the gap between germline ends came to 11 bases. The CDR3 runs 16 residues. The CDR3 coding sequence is TGTGCCAGCAGTCTCCTAGGGACCTCTGGGGCCAACGTCCTGACTTTC. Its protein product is CASSLLGTSGANVLTF.

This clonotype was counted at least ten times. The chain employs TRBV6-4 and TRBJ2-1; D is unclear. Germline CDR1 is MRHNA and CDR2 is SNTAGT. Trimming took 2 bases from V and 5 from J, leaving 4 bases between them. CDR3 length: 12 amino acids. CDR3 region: CASSDAHNEQFF. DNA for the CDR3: TGTGCCAGCAGTGACGCGCACAATGAGCAGTTCTTC.

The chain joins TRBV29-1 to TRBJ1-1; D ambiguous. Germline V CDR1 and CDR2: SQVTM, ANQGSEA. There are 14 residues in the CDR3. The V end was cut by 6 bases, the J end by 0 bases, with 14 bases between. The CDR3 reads CSVLLRGMNTEAFF. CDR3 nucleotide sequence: TGCAGCGTCCTCTTGCGCGGCATGAACACTGAAGCTTTCTTT.

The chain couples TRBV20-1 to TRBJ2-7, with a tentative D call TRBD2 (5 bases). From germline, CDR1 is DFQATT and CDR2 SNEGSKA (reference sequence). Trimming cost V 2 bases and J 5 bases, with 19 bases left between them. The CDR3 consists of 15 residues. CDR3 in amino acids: CSARLPGSARHEQYF. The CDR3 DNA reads TGCAGTGCTAGATTGCCGGGATCAGCTCGTCACGAGCAGTACTTC.

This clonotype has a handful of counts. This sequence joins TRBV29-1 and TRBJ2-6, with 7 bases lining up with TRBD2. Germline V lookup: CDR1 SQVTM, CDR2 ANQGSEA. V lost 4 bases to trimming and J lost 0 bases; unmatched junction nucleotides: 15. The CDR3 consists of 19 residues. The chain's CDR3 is CSVVERGLYPLSGANVLTF. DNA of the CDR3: TGCAGCGTTGTAGAGCGGGGCCTCTATCCCCTCTCTGGGGCCAACGTCCTGACTTTC.

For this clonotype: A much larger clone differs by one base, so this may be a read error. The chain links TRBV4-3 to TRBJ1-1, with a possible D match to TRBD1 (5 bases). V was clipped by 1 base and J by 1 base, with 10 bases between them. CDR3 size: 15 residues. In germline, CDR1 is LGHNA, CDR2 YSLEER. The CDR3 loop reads CASSQGGGQNTEAFF. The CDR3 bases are TGCGCCAGCAGCCAAGGGGGCGGACAGAACACTGAAGCTTTCTTT.

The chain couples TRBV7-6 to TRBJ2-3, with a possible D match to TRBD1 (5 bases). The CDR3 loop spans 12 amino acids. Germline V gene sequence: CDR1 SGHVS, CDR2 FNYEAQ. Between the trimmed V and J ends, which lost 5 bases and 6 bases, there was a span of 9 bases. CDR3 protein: CASSHYRDTQYF. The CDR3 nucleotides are TGTGCCAGCAGCCATTACAGGGATACGCAGTATTTT. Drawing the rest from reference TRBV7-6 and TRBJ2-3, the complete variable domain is GAGVSQSPRYKVTKRGQDVALRCDPISGHVSLYWYRQALGQGPEFLTYFNYEAQQDKSGLPNDRFSAERPEGSISTLTIQRTEQRDSAMYRCASSHYRDTQYFGPGTRLTVL.

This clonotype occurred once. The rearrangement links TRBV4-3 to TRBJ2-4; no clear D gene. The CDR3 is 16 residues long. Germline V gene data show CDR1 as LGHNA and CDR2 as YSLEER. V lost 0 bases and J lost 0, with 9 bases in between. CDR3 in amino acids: CASSQETVLAKNIQYF. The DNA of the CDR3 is TGCGCCAGCAGCCAAGAGACGGTCCTAGCCAAAAACATTCAGTACTTC.

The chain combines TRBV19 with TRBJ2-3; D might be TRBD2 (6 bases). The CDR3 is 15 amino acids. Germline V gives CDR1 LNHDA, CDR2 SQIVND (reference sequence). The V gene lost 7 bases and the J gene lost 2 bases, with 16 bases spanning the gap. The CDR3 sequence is CASKETSPYTDTQYF. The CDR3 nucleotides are TGTGCCAGTAAGGAGACTAGTCCCTACACAGATACGCAGTATTTT.

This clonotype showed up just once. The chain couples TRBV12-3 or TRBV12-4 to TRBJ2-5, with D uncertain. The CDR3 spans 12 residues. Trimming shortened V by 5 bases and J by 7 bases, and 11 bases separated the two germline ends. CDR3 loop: CASSGPAMTQYF. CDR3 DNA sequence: TGTGCCAGCAGTGGGCCCGCAATGACCCAGTACTTC.

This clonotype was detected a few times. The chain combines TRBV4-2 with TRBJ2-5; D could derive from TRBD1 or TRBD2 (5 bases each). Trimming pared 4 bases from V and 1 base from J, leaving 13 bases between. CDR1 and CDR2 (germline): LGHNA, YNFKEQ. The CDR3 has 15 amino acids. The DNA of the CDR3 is TGTGCCAGCAGCCTTAATCCGGGACCCCAAGAGACCCAGTACTTC. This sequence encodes CASSLNPGPQETQYF.

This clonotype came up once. The CDR3 region is CASSAAPGGTEAFF. DNA for the CDR3: TGTGCCAGCAGTGCTGCTCCGGGCGGCACTGAAGCTTTCTTT. The chain uses TRBV6-1 and TRBJ1-1; D not certain. Germline CDR1 reads MNHNS; CDR2 reads SASEGT. The CDR3 contains 14 residues. The V end lost 4 bases, the J end lost 4 bases, and 13 bases lay between the germline ends.

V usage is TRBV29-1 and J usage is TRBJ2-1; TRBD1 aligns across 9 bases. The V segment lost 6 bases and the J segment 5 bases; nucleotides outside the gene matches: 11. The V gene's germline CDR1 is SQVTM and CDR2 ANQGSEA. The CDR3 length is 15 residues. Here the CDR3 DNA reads TGCAGCGTCCCGCCCCGGGACAGGGCCCACAATGAGCAGTTCTTC. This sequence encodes CSVPPRDRAHNEQFF.

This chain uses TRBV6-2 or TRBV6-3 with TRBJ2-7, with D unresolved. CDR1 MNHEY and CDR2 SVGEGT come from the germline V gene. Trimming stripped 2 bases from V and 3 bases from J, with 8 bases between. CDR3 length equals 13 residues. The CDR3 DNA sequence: TGTGCCAGCAGTTACATCCAGAGCTACGAGCAGTACTTC. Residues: CASSYIQSYEQYF.

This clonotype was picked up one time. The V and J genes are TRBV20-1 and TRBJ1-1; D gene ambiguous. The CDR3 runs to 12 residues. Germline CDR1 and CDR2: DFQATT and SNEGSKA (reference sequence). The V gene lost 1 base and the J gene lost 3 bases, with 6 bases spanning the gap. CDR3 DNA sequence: TGCAGTGCTAGAGGAACCGACACTGAAGCTTTCTTT. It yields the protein CSARGTDTEAFF.

The CDR3 loop is CSARPKPDYGYTF. CDR3 nucleotides: TGCAGTGCGCGACCCAAACCTGACTATGGCTACACCTTC. The V and J genes are TRBV20-1 and TRBJ1-2; D remains unclear. CDR1 and CDR2 (germline): DFQATT, SNEGSKA (reference sequence). The CDR3 covers 13 residues. V lost 6 bases, J lost 3 bases, and 14 bases lay in between.

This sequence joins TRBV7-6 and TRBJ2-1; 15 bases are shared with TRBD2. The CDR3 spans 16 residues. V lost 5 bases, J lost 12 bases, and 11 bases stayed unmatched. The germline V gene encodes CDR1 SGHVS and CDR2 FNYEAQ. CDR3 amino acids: CASSAGTSGRRGGQFF. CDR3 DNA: TGTGCCAGCAGCGCTGGGACTAGCGGGAGGAGGGGTGGGCAGTTCTTC.

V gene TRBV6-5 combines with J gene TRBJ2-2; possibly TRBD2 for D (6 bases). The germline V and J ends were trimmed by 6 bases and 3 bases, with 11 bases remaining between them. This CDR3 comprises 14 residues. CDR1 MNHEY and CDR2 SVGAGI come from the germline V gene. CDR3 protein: CASRTGLHTGELFF. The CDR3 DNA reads TGTGCCAGCAGGACGGGACTCCACACCGGGGAGCTGTTTTTT.